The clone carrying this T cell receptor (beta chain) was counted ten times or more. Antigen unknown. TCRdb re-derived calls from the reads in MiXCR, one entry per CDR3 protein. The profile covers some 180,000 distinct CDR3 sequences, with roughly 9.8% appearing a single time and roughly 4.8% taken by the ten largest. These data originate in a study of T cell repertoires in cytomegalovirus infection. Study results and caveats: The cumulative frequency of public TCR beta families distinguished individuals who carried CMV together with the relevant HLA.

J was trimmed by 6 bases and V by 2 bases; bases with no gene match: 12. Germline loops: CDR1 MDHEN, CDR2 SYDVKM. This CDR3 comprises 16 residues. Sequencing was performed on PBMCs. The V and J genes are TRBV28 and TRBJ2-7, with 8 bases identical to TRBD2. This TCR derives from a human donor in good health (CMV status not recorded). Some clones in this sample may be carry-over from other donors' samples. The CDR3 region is CASSLPGRGGLFEQYF. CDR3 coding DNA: TGTGCCAGCAGTTTACCCGGGAGGGGAGGTTTGTTCGAGCAGTACTTC.